This entry is about one TCR beta chain. This record belongs to a study of blood T cell repertoires in COVID-19. Study-level background: Samples taken during acute and convalescent COVID-19 were collected in the United States, Italy and Spain.

In the original analysis: Scientists estimated how many nucleated cells there were by amplifying reference gene primers. This table comes from immunoSEQ multiplex PCR, and its TCRdb copy is limited to in-frame clones, with some not included. V and J calls and clone size are copied from that table; D and trimming were computed from the DNA. Among around 200,000 clones listed, 75% to 90% were seen once. CDR1 is MNHEY, CDR2 SVGAGI, per germline. This CDR3 has 12 amino acids. Trimming took 2 bases from V and 4 from J, leaving 5 bases between them. The genes are TRBV6-5 and TRBJ2-5; perhaps TRBD1 as D (5 bases). This TCR came from a human donor with active or convalescent COVID-19. The donor label of this sample is uncertain. The sequenced sample consisted of peripheral blood. As DNA, the CDR3 is TGTGCCAGCAGTTACAGGGGAGAGACCCAGTACTTC. Translating it yields CASSYRGETQYF.